The present TCR beta chain was sequenced within a study of T cells after yellow fever vaccination (dated by TCRdb to about 2019). A note on the overall study: The SMART-Seq v4 Ultra Low Input RNA kit was used to prepare libraries from fractions with low cell numbers. To track T-cell clones before and after primary and booster YFV17D yellow fever vaccination, bulk TCR alpha and beta repertoires were sequenced longitudinally. The cohort comprised two healthy male donors, one aged 18 to 29 and one aged 30 to 40 years. Bulk PBMC replicates and cell subsets were isolated from blood drawn at multiple timepoints before and after both primary and secondary immunization. The paper's findings and limits, for the study overall: Most clones expanded after primary vaccination were re-detected after the booster (approximately 96% of CD4 and around 86% of CD8), suggesting broad memory maintenance. Only two donors were included in the study, so the extent to which the findings can be generalized is limited. A small fraction of clonotypes appeared in both the CD4 and CD8 compartments, likely as a result of convergent recombination. Compared with the primary T-cell response, the secondary T-cell response was weaker but faster, peaking on day 5 rather than day 15. Computational filtering was required because FACS-sorted repertoires could contain abundant contaminating clonotypes from the bulk population.

Turning to this clonotype: What this receptor recognizes is not known. Nothing much larger sits one base from this clone, and base qualities are not available.

TCR cDNA was made using 5'RACE template switching, a step that added a universal primer site and unique molecular identifiers. Priming for cDNA synthesis came from both the TCR alpha and TCR beta constant segments. Library amplification involved two PCR steps, and the second step added sample barcodes and sequencing adapters. Sequencing of libraries was performed on Illumina HiSeq 2500 (2x100 bp) or NovaSeq (2x150 bp). Concerning the study's data processing: Demultiplexing of reads and collapsing into UMI consensus sequences were performed with MIGEC, and V(D)J alignment was carried out with MiXCR. Using edgeR on replicate PBMC samples, clonotypes were called vaccine-responding if FDR was below 0.01 and the log2 fold change was above 5 up to day 15. Each bulk clonotype received a CD4 or CD8 identity based on whether the sequenced CD4 or CD8 repertoire contained that clonotype at higher abundance. The public reads were quality trimmed at Q25 with fastp and then assembled into clones with MiXCR by TCRdb, keeping productive beta chains. Every entry covers one CDR3 protein and lists the most common genes and DNA from its rows. What appears here as the V and J calls and clone size reflects TCRdb's work, not the paper's. For this sample there are just under 600,000 distinct CDR3 sequences; roughly 13% appear just once. About an eighth of the sample is held by the ten biggest clonotypes.

What this sample's treatment or condition label stands for: live attenuated yellow fever vaccine strain. At each blood-draw timepoint, two biological replicates of bulk PBMCs were obtained. PBMCs were isolated from peripheral blood using a standard Ficoll-Paque protocol. TriZol was used to extract RNA from bulk PBMCs, CD4 and CD8 fractions, and dextramer-positive and dextramer-negative fractions. Its CDR3 holds 16 amino acids, cysteine through phenylalanine. Just CDR3 DNA is preserved here, 48 bases in frame from base 1. From a lookup of the germline V gene, CDR1 and CDR2 are MGHRA and YSYEKL. The germline ends are 24 bases apart after V is trimmed by 9 bases and J by 5 bases.

The chain is made from TRBV4-1 and TRBJ2-3; the D gene is not confidently resolved. The sequence was collected from a man under 40 who received the YFV17D yellow fever vaccine. This sample comprised PBMCs, obtained on the day of the yellow fever booster vaccination. The nucleotide sequence reads TGCGCCAGGAGGCCTAACAATTTGAGTGGTAAAGATACGCAGTATTTT. It codes for CARRPNNLSGKDTQYF.